These 30 T cell receptor beta chains were all obtained from the same sample, sequenced in a study of T cells expressing NK-cell markers. TCRdb reprocessed the 5' RACE reads and keeps a single row for each CDR3 protein, giving no DNA. This table lists 250,000 to 300,000 distinct CDR3 sequences. The sample taken for sequencing was blood T cells: a sorted CD56 or NKG2C T cell subset, CD4+ or CD8+ T cells, or bulk PBMC T cells (not recorded which). The receptors were gathered from a man in his late teens or twenties in good health.

The CDR3: CASSQTRSRGYTF. The V and J genes are TRBV3-1 and TRBJ1-2. Germline V gene lookup returns CDR1 LGHDT and CDR2 YNNKEL (reference sequence). The CDR3 runs 13 residues.

The rearrangement links TRBV20-1 to TRBJ2-2; the TCRdb call, TRBD1, lacks DNA for checking. In germline, CDR1 is DFQATT, CDR2 SNEGSKA (reference sequence). The CDR3 length is 16 residues. The CDR3: CSARPQRSLSGGELFF.

The genes are TRBV30 and TRBJ2-5; the TRBD1 assignment by TCRdb is unverifiable without DNA. The CDR3 runs 14 residues. The germline CDR1 and CDR2 sequences are GTSNPN and SVGIG (reference sequence). This CDR3 reads CAWRRGRVQETQYF.

The chain uses TRBV24-1 and TRBJ2-5; without DNA, the TCRdb call of TRBD2 cannot be checked. The CDR3 length is 17 residues. CDR1 is KGHDR, CDR2 SFDVKD, per germline. CDR3 loop: CATSEGLAGRSQETQYF.

The chain uses TRBV29-1 and TRBJ2-1. This CDR3 comprises 14 residues. CDR1 is SQVTM and CDR2 is ANQGSEA in the germline V gene. CDR3 in amino acids: CSVVGGAFYNEQFF.

The chain employs TRBV7-2 and TRBJ1-1; TCRdb gives TRBD1 as the D gene, but with no DNA this cannot be confirmed. The CDR3 length is 14 residues. Looked up from germline, CDR1 is SGHTA and CDR2 is FQGNSA. CDR3 sequence: CASSLTGTGTEAFF.

The V gene is TRBV7-2, the J gene TRBJ2-5. The germline gives CDR1 SGHTA, CDR2 FQGNSA. The CDR3 extends over 12 amino acids. CDR3: CASSRPAETQYF.

This chain links TRBV10-3 with TRBJ2-3; TCRdb picks TRBD2, but there is no DNA to check that call. Germline loops: CDR1 ENHRY, CDR2 SYGVKD. The CDR3 has 16 amino acids. CDR3 in amino acids: CAISAGLSKGADTQYF.

The rearrangement joins TRBV12-3 or TRBV12-4 to TRBJ1-3; TCRdb's D call, TRBD1, is unchecked because there is no DNA. The CDR3 length is 16 residues. The CDR3 here is CASSIDSSSSGNTIYF.

The chain uses TRBV24-1 and TRBJ2-1; no DNA is available, so the TRBD2 call from TCRdb remains unchecked. The CDR3 extends over 19 amino acids. Germline V gives CDR1 KGHDR, CDR2 SFDVKD. The CDR3 is CATSVAGGRGGSGLDEQFF.

The V and J genes are TRBV20-1 and TRBJ2-7; TCRdb designates TRBD1, a call that cannot be tested without DNA. CDR3 size: 14 residues. Germline CDR1 is DFQATT and CDR2 is SNEGSKA (reference sequence). CDR3 protein: CSAASLGGLGEQYF.

The rearrangement joins TRBV4-3 to TRBJ2-1. CDR3 length: 15 residues. Germline CDR1 is LGHNA and CDR2 is YSLEER. Here the CDR3 reads CASSRSGRPYNEQFF.

The chain has TRBV18 and TRBJ2-7; absent DNA, TCRdb's TRBD1 call cannot be checked. Germline V gene sequence: CDR1 KGHSH, CDR2 LQKENI. The CDR3 totals 17 residues. The CDR3 protein is CASSPPHGTGRYYEQYF. Drawing the rest from reference TRBV18 and TRBJ2-7, the complete variable domain is NAGVMQNPRHLVRRRGQEARLRCSPMKGHSHVYWYRQLPEEGLKFMVYLQKENIIDESGMPKERFSAEFPKEGPSILRIQQVVRGDSAAYFCASSPPHGTGRYYEQYFGPGTRLTVT.

The rearrangement links TRBV5-1 to TRBJ2-3. The CDR3 is made up of 11 amino acids. The germline V gene has CDR1 SGHRS and CDR2 YFSETQ. CDR3 sequence reads: CASSSERTQYF.

The chain couples TRBV7-9 to TRBJ2-1; the D call of TRBD1 rests on TCRdb alone, since no DNA is present to check it. CDR1 is SEHNR, CDR2 FQNEAQ, per germline (reference sequence). The CDR3 spans 16 residues. CDR3 sequence: CASSPKQGVSYNEQFF.

V gene TRBV12-3 or TRBV12-4 combines with J gene TRBJ1-3; the D gene TCRdb calls, TRBD1, cannot be checked with no DNA. The length of the CDR3 is 16 residues. CDR3 sequence: CASIRDPGRQGHTIYF.

This chain uses TRBV12-3 or TRBV12-4 with TRBJ2-1; without DNA, the TCRdb call of TRBD2 cannot be checked. The CDR3 length is 15 residues. CDR3: CASRMGLAAEDEQFF.

This rearrangement joins TRBV7-3 to TRBJ2-3; TCRdb picks TRBD2, but there is no DNA to check that call. CDR1 is SGHTA, CDR2 FQGTGA, per germline. This CDR3 contains 17 residues. CDR3: CASSLRASGITSDTQYF.

The chain joins TRBV7-2 to TRBJ2-1; the D call from TCRdb, TRBD1, cannot be confirmed without DNA. The germline V gene encodes CDR1 SGHTA and CDR2 FQGNSA. The CDR3 covers 15 residues. CDR3 region: CASSTSGTTLNEQFF.

The V and J genes are TRBV7-2 and TRBJ2-5; TCRdb picks TRBD1, but there is no DNA to check that call. CDR3 length: 15 amino acids. Germline lookup yields CDR1 SGHTA and CDR2 FQGNSA. The CDR3: CASSPRYNRDETQYF.

The chain uses TRBV24-1 and TRBJ2-3; absent DNA, TCRdb's TRBD1 call cannot be checked. The germline gives CDR1 KGHDR, CDR2 SFDVKD. The CDR3 loop spans 15 amino acids. The CDR3 spells CATSDDRGLTDTQYF.

The chain has TRBV10-3 and TRBJ2-1; absent DNA, TCRdb's TRBD2 call cannot be checked. Germline V CDR1 and CDR2: ENHRY, SYGVKD. The CDR3 runs to 14 residues. CDR3 region: CASHRAGGDNEQFF.

The chain is built from TRBV5-1 and TRBJ2-3; with no DNA, the TCRdb D assignment of TRBD1 cannot be verified. The CDR3 is 16 residues long. Germline V gene sequence: CDR1 SGHRS, CDR2 YFSETQ. The CDR3 loop is CASSSQGLRGTDTQYF.

This rearrangement joins TRBV7-2 to TRBJ2-3; TCRdb designates TRBD1, a call that cannot be tested without DNA. Germline V gene data show CDR1 as SGHTA and CDR2 as FQGNSA. The CDR3 consists of 15 residues. CDR3 region: CASSLGGTGFGTQYF.

The genes are TRBV10-3 and TRBJ2-3; TCRdb gives TRBD1 as the D gene, but with no DNA this cannot be confirmed. This CDR3 spans 15 amino acids. Germline V CDR1 and CDR2: ENHRY, SYGVKD. The CDR3 loop is CAISPPPTVTDTQYF.

The chain carries TRBV20-1 and TRBJ2-4. Germline lookup yields CDR1 DFQATT and CDR2 SNEGSKA (reference sequence). The CDR3 has 12 amino acids. The CDR3 reads CSGATAKNIQYF.

The chain employs TRBV15 and TRBJ1-5. CDR1 LNHNV and CDR2 YYDKDF come from the germline V gene (reference sequence). The CDR3 length is 14 residues. CDR3 sequence reads: CATSRGIGDQPQHF.

The V and J genes are TRBV28 and TRBJ2-2; the D call from TCRdb, TRBD1, cannot be confirmed without DNA. This CDR3 has 13 amino acids. Germline loops: CDR1 MDHEN, CDR2 SYDVKM. The CDR3 reads CASSAGGVGELFF. Full variable domain (remainder filled in from reference TRBV28 and TRBJ2-2): DVKVTQSSRYLVKRTGEKVFLECVQDMDHENMFWYRQDPGLGLRLIYFSYDVKMKEKGDIPEGYSVSREKKERFSLILESASTNQTSMYLCASSAGGVGELFFGEGSRLTVL.

CDR3: CASNLQGKESEQYF. The chain has TRBV6-1 and TRBJ2-7; TCRdb outputs TRBD1, but without DNA this stays unchecked. The CDR3 totals 14 residues. The germline V gene has CDR1 MNHNS and CDR2 SASEGT.

The chain couples TRBV20-1 to TRBJ2-6; TCRdb proposes TRBD1, but this gene call is untestable without DNA. CDR1 is DFQATT and CDR2 is SNEGSKA in the germline V gene (reference sequence). This CDR3 is built from 14 residues. CDR3 in amino acids: CSAYRVLGANVLTF.